Below are 29 T cell receptor beta chains sequenced from a single sample in a study of T cell changes during pregnancy in multiple sclerosis. TCRdb's table, derived via immunoSEQ multiplex PCR, lists solely in-frame clones and lacks some. The table lists tens of thousands of clones, about 85% of them singletons, with approximately 3.4% in the top ten. Sample: peripheral blood, taken before pregnancy. The receptors were sampled from a female donor with multiple sclerosis, enrolled in a pregnancy study.

This chain's CDR3 is CASSTGPTGIYSNQPQHF. Written as DNA, the CDR3 is TGTGCCAGTAGTACAGGACCAACAGGGATTTATAGCAATCAGCCCCAGCATTTT. This chain joins TRBV19 and TRBJ1-5; perhaps TRBD1 as D (6 bases). Germline V gene data show CDR1 as LNHDA and CDR2 as SQIVND (reference sequence). The CDR3 spans 18 residues. V gave up 4 bases and J gave up 0 bases, with 19 bases separating them.

V is TRBV19 and J is TRBJ1-5; 7 bases align to TRBD1. The CDR3 covers 14 residues. Trimming removed 8 bases from V and 3 bases from J; junction bases left unmatched: 7. CDR1 is LNHDA, CDR2 SQIVND, per germline (reference sequence). Here the CDR3 DNA reads TGTGCCAGTTTGTCCAGGGGGAACAATCAGCCCCAGCATTTT. Its translation: CASLSRGNNQPQHF. The full variable domain, its missing parts supplied by reference TRBV19 and TRBJ1-5, is DGGITQSPKYLFRKEGQNVTLSCEQNLNHDAMYWYRQDPGQGLRLIYYSQIVNDFQKGDIAEGYSVSREKKESFPLTVTSAQKNPTAFYLCASLSRGNNQPQHFGDGTRLSIL.

The DNA for the CDR3 is TGCAGTGCTTGGAGCTTAGCTGAGCAGTTCTTC. This gives the protein CSAWSLAEQFF. The chain uses TRBV20-1 and TRBJ2-1; D is uncertain. The CDR3 runs 11 residues. CDR1 and CDR2 (germline): DFQATT, SNEGSKA (reference sequence). V was clipped by 5 bases and J by 9 bases, with 11 bases between them.

The chain is built from TRBV27 and TRBJ1-6; D not certain. CDR3 length equals 12 residues. V was shortened by 5 bases and J by 6 bases, with 5 bases between the two germline ends. Germline CDR1 and CDR2: MNHEY and SMNVEV (reference sequence). CDR3 protein: CASSPINSPLHF. CDR3 in DNA: TGTGCCAGCAGTCCAATTAATTCACCCCTCCACTTT.

The chain employs TRBV19 and TRBJ2-2, with D possibly matching TRBD1 (6 bases). Germline V gene lookup returns CDR1 LNHDA and CDR2 SQIVND (reference sequence). This CDR3 is built from 15 residues. V lost 5 bases, J lost 4 bases, and 14 bases lay in between. CDR3 amino acids: CASSPGTYFTGELFF. The CDR3 coding sequence is TGTGCCAGTAGTCCAGGGACATACTTCACCGGGGAGCTGTTTTTT.

The chain couples TRBV6-4 to TRBJ1-2; D is perhaps TRBD1 (5 bases). The germline CDR1 and CDR2 sequences are MRHNA and SNTAGT. The V and J ends lost 0 bases and 4 bases respectively, with 12 bases between them. The CDR3 spans 15 residues. The CDR3 DNA is TGTGCCAGCAGTGACTCGGCGGGACCTGGCTATGGCTACACCTTC. It codes for CASSDSAGPGYGYTF.

The gene calls are TRBV27 and TRBJ2-1, with 9 bases lining up with TRBD1. The germline V gene has CDR1 MNHEY and CDR2 SMNVEV (reference sequence). The trim removed 3 bases at V and 5 bases at J, leaving 11 bases unmatched. The CDR3 has 17 amino acids. The CDR3: CASSLRQGGTTHNEQFF. Written as DNA, the CDR3 is TGTGCCAGCAGTTTGAGACAGGGGGGCACAACCCACAATGAGCAGTTCTTC.

As DNA, the CDR3 is TGTGCCAGCAGCTTGTATATGGCGGGGGAGCCCCAGCATTTT. This encodes CASSLYMAGEPQHF. The V gene is TRBV5-6, the J gene TRBJ1-5; TRBD1 might be the D (5 bases). The germline CDR1 and CDR2 sequences are SGHDT and YYEEEE. The CDR3 has 14 residues. V was clipped by 1 base and J by 8 bases, with 13 bases between them.

The chain employs TRBV7-9 and TRBJ2-5; D might be TRBD2 (6 bases). This CDR3 spans 16 amino acids. CDR1 and CDR2 (germline): SEHNR, FQNEAQ (reference sequence). V was trimmed by 6 bases and J by 5 bases, leaving 22 bases between them. CDR3 DNA sequence: TGTGCCAGCAGTCACAGTGGGACGGGAGACGCCGAGACCCAGTACTTC. Protein: CASSHSGTGDAETQYF.

This chain joins TRBV27 and TRBJ1-2, with D perhaps TRBD1 (5 bases). The V end lost 2 bases, the J end lost 4 bases, and 17 bases lay between the germline ends. The CDR3 is 16 residues long. Germline V gene sequence: CDR1 MNHEY, CDR2 SMNVEV (reference sequence). The CDR3 is CASSLGPLAGFYGYTF. CDR3 sequence (DNA): TGTGCCAGCAGTTTAGGCCCATTGGCAGGGTTCTATGGCTACACCTTC.

This sequence joins TRBV5-1 and TRBJ2-7, with D uncertain. V gave up 2 bases and J gave up 0 bases, with 15 bases separating them. CDR3 size: 16 residues. Germline V gene lookup returns CDR1 SGHRS and CDR2 YFSETQ. CDR3 sequence reads: CASSFNTGALSYEQYF. As DNA, the CDR3 is TGCGCCAGCAGCTTTAATACCGGAGCCCTCTCCTACGAGCAGTACTTC.

The V call is TRBV30, the J call TRBJ1-1; D unclear. The V gene lost 8 bases and the J gene lost 4 bases, with 17 bases spanning the gap. CDR3 length equals 13 residues. Germline V gives CDR1 GTSNPN, CDR2 SVGIG (reference sequence). The DNA for the CDR3 is TGTGCCACCTCTGTGTATGAGGGCACTGAAGCTTTCTTT. This sequence encodes CATSVYEGTEAFF.

The V gene is TRBV30, the J gene TRBJ2-5, with 8 bases lining up with TRBD2. The length of the CDR3 is 14 residues. Germline V gene lookup returns CDR1 GTSNPN and CDR2 SVGIG (reference sequence). V was pared by 8 bases and J by 5 bases, with 13 bases of the junction left unmatched. This CDR3 reads CAHRLSGSQETQYF. DNA of the CDR3: TGTGCCCATCGACTAAGCGGGAGTCAGGAGACCCAGTACTTC.

This chain joins TRBV19 and TRBJ2-3; D ambiguous. This CDR3 is built from 15 residues. Trimming shortened V by 2 bases and J by 0 bases, and 9 bases separated the two germline ends. In germline, CDR1 is LNHDA, CDR2 SQIVND (reference sequence). The CDR3: CASSILAVSTDTQYF. For the CDR3, the DNA is TGTGCCAGTAGTATACTGGCCGTTAGCACAGATACGCAGTATTTT.

The chain recombines TRBV10-3 with TRBJ2-3; a possible D gene is TRBD2 (6 bases). The CDR3 runs 16 residues. Trimming left V 0 bases short and J 0 bases short, with 10 bases between. The germline gives CDR1 ENHRY, CDR2 SYGVKD. The CDR3 region is CAISESTGVSTDTQYF. CDR3 coding DNA: TGTGCCATCAGTGAGTCAACGGGGGTAAGCACAGATACGCAGTATTTT.

The J gene is TRBJ1-2, the V gene TRBV19; D might be TRBD1 (5 bases). CDR3 length equals 13 residues. The V gene lost 6 bases and the J gene lost 1 base, with 9 bases spanning the gap. CDR1 and CDR2 from the germline V gene are LNHDA and SQIVND (reference sequence). The DNA of the CDR3 is TGTGCCAGTAGGGAGGGGTTTAACTATGGCTACACCTTC. This sequence encodes CASREGFNYGYTF.

This clone was recorded only once. V and J are TRBV4-2 and TRBJ2-3, with TRBD1 as a possible D gene (6 bases). The CDR3 totals 15 residues. The V and J ends lost 0 bases and 2 bases respectively, with 9 bases between them. Germline CDR1 is LGHNA and CDR2 is YNFKEQ. The CDR3 protein is CASSQETGTTDTQYF. The CDR3 coding sequence is TGTGCCAGCAGCCAAGAAACAGGGACCACAGATACGCAGTATTTT.

The CDR3 nucleotides are TGTGCCAGTAGGGGATTGGGACAGGGGGAAGGTCAGCCCCAGCATTTT. This codes for CASRGLGQGEGQPQHF. The chain recombines TRBV19 with TRBJ1-5; 11 bases agree with TRBD1. CDR3 length: 16 residues. V shed 6 bases, J shed 6 bases, and the junction held 10 bases outside the gene matches. CDR1 is LNHDA and CDR2 is SQIVND in the germline V gene (reference sequence). The full variable domain, completed using reference TRBV19 and TRBJ1-5, is DGGITQSPKYLFRKEGQNVTLSCEQNLNHDAMYWYRQDPGQGLRLIYYSQIVNDFQKGDIAEGYSVSREKKESFPLTVTSAQKNPTAFYLCASRGLGQGEGQPQHFGDGTRLSIL.

The V and J genes are TRBV6-5 and TRBJ2-5; 10 bases map to TRBD1. After removal of 2 bases from V and 5 bases from J, the junction contained 8 bases not matched to a gene. CDR1 and CDR2 from the germline V gene are MNHEY and SVGAGI. CDR3 length: 16 amino acids. CDR3 DNA sequence: TGTGCCAGCAGTTACCTCGGGACAGGGGATCGGGAGACCCAGTACTTC. Translation gives CASSYLGTGDRETQYF.

The rearrangement uses TRBV15 and TRBJ2-2; the match to TRBD1 covers 7 bases. Germline lookup yields CDR1 LNHNV and CDR2 YYDKDF (reference sequence). CDR3 length equals 17 residues. Trimming cost V 1 base and J 0 bases; bases outside gene matches: 5. The CDR3 region has the DNA TGTGCCACCAGCAGAGGCGAGGGACAGACGAACACCGGGGAGCTGTTTTTT. Translated, it gives CATSRGEGQTNTGELFF.

The genes are TRBV30 and TRBJ1-1; TRBD1 is a possible D gene (5 bases). The CDR3 runs 15 residues. Germline CDR1 is GTSNPN and CDR2 is SVGIG (reference sequence). With 2 bases removed from V and 0 bases from J, the gap between germline ends came to 13 bases. CDR3 sequence reads: CAWSTFGGLNTEAFF. CDR3 DNA sequence: TGTGCCTGGAGTACTTTCGGGGGACTGAACACTGAAGCTTTCTTT. Variable domain in full (rest from reference TRBV30 and TRBJ1-1): SQTIHQWPATLVQPVGSPLSLECTVEGTSNPNLYWYRQAAGRGLQLLFYSVGIGQISSEVPQNLSASRPQDRQFILSSKKLLLSDSGFYLCAWSTFGGLNTEAFFGQGTRLTVV.

The chain links TRBV29-1 to TRBJ2-1, with TRBD2 as a possible D gene (6 bases). CDR1 is SQVTM and CDR2 is ANQGSEA in the germline V gene. This CDR3 has 15 amino acids. V was pared by 3 bases and J by 2 bases, with 14 bases between. CDR3 protein: CSVEASERPYNEQFF. The CDR3 nucleotides read TGCAGCGTTGAGGCTAGCGAGCGCCCCTACAATGAGCAGTTCTTC.

V is TRBV9 and J is TRBJ2-3, with D possibly matching TRBD1 (6 bases). The CDR3 length is 16 residues. Germline values: CDR1 SGDLS, CDR2 YYNGEE. The V gene lost 7 bases and the J gene lost 2 bases, with 20 bases spanning the gap. The CDR3 region has the DNA TGTGCCAGCGGGGGCCTAGGAATGATTTCCACAGATACGCAGTATTTT. It specifies CASGGLGMISTDTQYF.

The CDR3 DNA reads TGCGCCAGCAGGATATTTCTAGCGGGAGGGAACGAGCAGTTCTTC. It is translated as CASRIFLAGGNEQFF. The J gene is TRBJ2-1, the V gene TRBV5-1, with 12 bases aligning to TRBD2. Germline lookup yields CDR1 SGHRS and CDR2 YFSETQ. V shed 5 bases and J 10 bases; nucleotides not matched to a gene: 10. This CDR3 comprises 15 residues.

This sequence joins TRBV7-6 and TRBJ2-7, with TRBD2 matching 7 bases. Germline CDR1 is SGHVS and CDR2 is FNYEAQ. The CDR3 sequence is 16 residues long. After removal of 1 base from V and 3 bases from J, the junction contained 9 bases not matched to a gene. DNA for the CDR3: TGTGCCAGCAGCTTAGAGGTTCCTGGCGGGAGCTACGAGCAGTACTTC. As protein: CASSLEVPGGSYEQYF.

The gene calls are TRBV9 and TRBJ2-1; 9 bases are a match to TRBD2. Germline V gene lookup returns CDR1 SGDLS and CDR2 YYNGEE. Unmatched junction bases numbered 14, after V lost 6 bases and J lost 1 base. CDR3 length: 18 residues. The CDR3 bases are TGTGCCAGCAACTCAAAAGGGGGCGGGGGGGCTTCCTACAATGAGCAGTTCTTC. Its translation is CASNSKGGGGASYNEQFF.

The DNA of the CDR3 is TGTGCCAGCAGCCAAGGGGAGGGACCTTCCTACGAGCAGTACTTC. Translation gives CASSQGEGPSYEQYF. The chain uses TRBV4-2 and TRBJ2-7; 7 bases map to TRBD2. CDR3 size: 15 residues. Trimming took 1 base from V and 1 from J; bases not matched to a gene: 4. Per germline, CDR1 LGHNA and CDR2 YNFKEQ.

This clone was observed a single time. This sequence joins TRBV6-1 and TRBJ1-5; possibly TRBD1 for D (6 bases). V lost 8 bases and J 6 bases, leaving 20 bases between the germline ends. The CDR3 covers 15 residues. Germline lookup yields CDR1 MNHNS and CDR2 SASEGT. CDR3 nucleotide sequence: TGTGCCAGCCGCACAATGAGACAGGCAAGTCAGCCCCAGCATTTT. Protein: CASRTMRQASQPQHF.

The V call is TRBV9, the J call TRBJ2-1; TRBD2 agrees at 14 bases. Germline values: CDR1 SGDLS, CDR2 YYNGEE. CDR3 length: 15 amino acids. Unmatched junction bases numbered 5, after V lost 3 bases and J lost 9 bases. CDR3 sequence reads: CASSAGTSGGIEQFF. The DNA for the CDR3 is TGTGCCAGCAGCGCCGGGACTAGCGGGGGCATTGAGCAGTTCTTC.